This T cell receptor (beta chain) was sequenced during a study of CD8 T cells in ankylosing spondylitis. Comments on this clonotype: Its specificity is not known.

From the 5' RACE reads, TCRdb called clonotypes with MiXCR, one entry per CDR3 protein. The sample contains about 450,000 distinct CDR3 sequences, about 24% of which appear only once. Study conclusions and caveats: There was a TCR beta motif, made of several highly homologous variants, that appeared characteristic of ankylosing spondylitis blood. Earlier reports found some motif variants in synovial fluid and blood in reactive arthritis. Reportedly, disease-linked clones are significantly enriched in ankylosing spondylitis patients' matched synovial fluid.

CDR3 length: 15 amino acids. V lost 3 bases to trimming and J lost 7 bases, with 16 bases between them. Germline V gene lookup returns CDR1 MNHEY and CDR2 SVGAGI. Sequenced input: blood, either unsorted or a sorted T cell fraction (not recorded which). The clonotype comes from a male donor with ankylosing spondylitis. The J gene is TRBJ1-5, the V gene TRBV6-5; D unresolved. CDR3 loop: CASSYQWAEGQPQHF. CDR3 DNA: TGTGCCAGCAGTTATCAGTGGGCCGAAGGGCAGCCCCAGCATTTT.